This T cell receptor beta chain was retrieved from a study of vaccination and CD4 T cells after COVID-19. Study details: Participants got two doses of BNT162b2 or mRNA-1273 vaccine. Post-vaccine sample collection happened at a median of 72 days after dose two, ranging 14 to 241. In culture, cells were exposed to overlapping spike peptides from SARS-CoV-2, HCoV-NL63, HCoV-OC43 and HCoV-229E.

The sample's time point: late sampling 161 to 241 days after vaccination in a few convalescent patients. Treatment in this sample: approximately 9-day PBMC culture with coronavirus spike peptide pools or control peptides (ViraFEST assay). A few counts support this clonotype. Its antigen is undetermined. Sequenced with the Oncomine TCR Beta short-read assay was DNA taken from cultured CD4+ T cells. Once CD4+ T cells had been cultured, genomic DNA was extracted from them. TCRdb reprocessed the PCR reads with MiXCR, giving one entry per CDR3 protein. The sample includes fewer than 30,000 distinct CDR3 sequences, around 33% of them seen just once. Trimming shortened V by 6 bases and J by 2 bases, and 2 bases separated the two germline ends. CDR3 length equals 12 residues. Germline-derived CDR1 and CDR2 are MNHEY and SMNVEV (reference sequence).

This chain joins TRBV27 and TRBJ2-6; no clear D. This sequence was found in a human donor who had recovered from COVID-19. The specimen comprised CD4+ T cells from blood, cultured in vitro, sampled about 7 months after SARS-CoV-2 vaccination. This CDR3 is CASRAGANVLTF. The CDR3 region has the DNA TGTGCCAGCAGAGCTGGGGCCAACGTCCTGACTTTC.